This passage covers 19 T cell receptor beta chains from one sample sequenced in a study of shared clonotypes between healthy human individuals (TCRdb year 2020). Libraries were constructed by the immunoSEQ multiplex PCR assay. TCRdb limited this immuneACCESS table to in-frame rearrangements with V and J called. A share of clones is missing; checked studies link under half to unresolved V genes, and the rest is unexplained. The sample includes approximately 1.5 million clones, with approximately 98.5% observed a single time. Of the sample, 0.36% is held by the ten largest clones. Material for sequencing was naive CD4+ T cells sorted from blood. The meaning of the sample's cell subset or site label: CD45RA+ positively selected. These TCRs come from a man aged 25 to 40 in good health.

This clone came up once. V and J are TRBV10-1 and TRBJ2-4; D not certain. V was pared by 3 bases and J by 7 bases, with 10 bases between. CDR3 length: 13 residues. Germline V lookup: CDR1 WNHNN, CDR2 SYGVQD (reference sequence). The CDR3 protein is CASSDGKQNIQYF. Here the CDR3 DNA reads TGCGCCAGCAGTGATGGAAAACAGAACATTCAGTACTTC.

Remarks on this clone: Other DNA sequences of this sample code for an identical CDR3. V is TRBV7-9 and J is TRBJ1-5; D is undetermined. CDR3 size: 14 residues. CDR1 is SEHNR, CDR2 FQNEAQ, per germline (reference sequence). The ends were cut back, 5 bases at V and 1 base at J, with 9 bases in the middle. The CDR3 sequence: CASSLTGSNQPQHF. The CDR3 nucleotides read TGTGCCAGCAGCCTAACCGGGAGCAATCAGCCCCAGCATTTT.

This chain joins TRBV5-8 and TRBJ2-2; 15 bases agree with TRBD2. This CDR3 spans 18 amino acids. Germline CDR1 reads SGHTS; CDR2 reads YDEGEE. V was pared by 2 bases and J by 5 bases, with 7 bases of the junction left unmatched. The CDR3 protein is CASSFGGLAGGRTGELFF. In DNA form, the CDR3 reads TGTGCCAGCAGCTTTGGTGGACTAGCGGGAGGGCGGACCGGGGAGCTGTTTTTT.

V and J are TRBV11-2 and TRBJ2-7; 12 bases line up with TRBD2. Trimming removed 1 base from V and 4 bases from J; junction bases left unmatched: 5. In germline, CDR1 is SGHAT, CDR2 FQNNGV. The CDR3 is 16 amino acids. The CDR3 here is CASSLGRLAGEYEQYF. As DNA, the CDR3 is TGTGCCAGCAGCTTAGGGAGACTAGCGGGAGAGTACGAGCAGTACTTC. Complete variable domain (other parts from reference TRBV11-2 and TRBJ2-7): EAGVAQSPRYKIIEKRQSVAFWCNPISGHATLYWYQQILGQGPKLLIQFQNNGVVDDSQLPKDRFSAERLKGVDSTLKIQPAKLEDSAVYLCASSLGRLAGEYEQYFGPGTRLTVT.

The J gene is TRBJ1-5, the V gene TRBV4-1; possible D gene TRBD1, 5 bases. The CDR3 is made up of 13 amino acids. Germline CDR1 reads MGHRA; CDR2 reads YSYEKL. The V end was cut by 8 bases, the J end by 5 bases, with 13 bases between. CDR3 protein: CASAEQEDQPQHF. CDR3 sequence (DNA): TGCGCCAGCGCGGAACAGGAGGATCAGCCCCAGCATTTT.

This rearrangement joins TRBV5-1 to TRBJ2-7; TRBD1 agrees at 7 bases. CDR1 is SGHRS, CDR2 YFSETQ, per germline. This CDR3 comprises 13 residues. The trim removed 6 bases at V and 3 bases at J, leaving 6 bases unmatched. The CDR3 loop reads CASTKGQNYEQYF. The CDR3 nucleotides are TGCGCCAGCACAAAGGGACAGAACTACGAGCAGTACTTC.

The chain recombines TRBV4-1 with TRBJ1-4, with D perhaps matching TRBD1 (6 bases). With 4 bases removed from V and 8 bases from J, the gap between germline ends came to 20 bases. CDR1 is MGHRA, CDR2 YSYEKL, per germline. The CDR3 extends over 16 amino acids. In nucleotides, the CDR3 is TGCGCCAGCAGCCGTGGGCCGGGGGCCAGAGAGGAAAAACTGTTTTTT. Translation gives CASSRGPGAREEKLFF.

The chain uses TRBV2 and TRBJ2-7; D remains unclear. The CDR3 contains 13 residues. CDR1 and CDR2 (germline): SNHLY, FYNNEI. Deletions cut 3 bases from V and 2 bases from J, with 8 bases between. This CDR3 reads CASSDARTYEQYF. The CDR3 nucleotides read TGTGCCAGCAGTGATGCTCGAACCTACGAGCAGTACTTC.

V gene TRBV5-6 combines with J gene TRBJ1-2, with unresolved D. Trimming pared 1 base from V and 1 base from J, leaving 8 bases between. Germline V lookup: CDR1 SGHDT, CDR2 YYEEEE. The CDR3 consists of 14 residues. The CDR3 bases are TGTGCCAGCAGCTTGATGCTGTATAACTATGGCTACACCTTC. It translates to CASSLMLYNYGYTF.

V usage is TRBV28 and J usage is TRBJ2-7; 10 nucleotides align to TRBD2. V lost 6 bases and J lost 0; bases outside the gene matches: 2. CDR1 is MDHEN and CDR2 is SYDVKM in the germline V gene. The CDR3 runs to 14 residues. CDR3 nucleotides: TGTGCCAGCAGCTCTAGCGGGGGCTCCTACGAGCAGTACTTC. The encoded protein is CASSSSGGSYEQYF.

V gene TRBV27 combines with J gene TRBJ2-1; a possible D gene is TRBD2 (6 bases). Trimming pared 5 bases from V and 4 bases from J, leaving 15 bases between. Looked up from germline, CDR1 is MNHEY and CDR2 is SMNVEV (reference sequence). The CDR3 extends over 15 amino acids. The CDR3 here is CASSTGSGRYNEQFF. The DNA for the CDR3 is TGTGCCAGCAGTACCGGGAGCGGGCGTTACAATGAGCAGTTCTTC.

This clone was detected only once. This chain connects TRBV7-9 to TRBJ1-2, with D possibly matching TRBD1 (6 bases). The CDR3 runs 14 residues. Germline V gene sequence: CDR1 SEHNR, CDR2 FQNEAQ (reference sequence). V dropped 4 bases and J dropped 8 bases, with 17 bases sitting between them. CDR3 DNA: TGTGCCAGCAGCTCGAAAGACAGGCGAAGCGGCTACACCTTC. It translates to CASSSKDRRSGYTF.

This rearrangement joins TRBV6-1 to TRBJ1-2; D uncertain. Germline CDR1 reads MNHNS; CDR2 reads SASEGT. CDR3 length: 13 residues. Trimming took 3 bases from V and 4 from J, leaving 9 bases between them. The CDR3 sequence is CASSEPGIYGYTF. The CDR3 DNA reads as TGTGCCAGCAGTGAGCCCGGGATCTATGGCTACACCTTC.

The chain uses TRBV5-4 and TRBJ2-3; TRBD2 might be the D (6 bases). Trimming took 1 base from V and 10 from J, leaving 10 bases between them. The CDR3 is 12 amino acids. Germline-derived CDR1 and CDR2 are SGHNT and YYREEE (reference sequence). The CDR3 DNA follows: TGTGCCAGCAGCTTGCGACCGGGAGCGCAGTATTTT. Its protein product is CASSLRPGAQYF.

This chain links TRBV27 with TRBJ2-5; TRBD1 is a possible D gene (5 bases). Trimming left V 5 bases short and J 5 bases short, with 15 bases between. The CDR3 sequence is 14 residues long. The V gene's germline CDR1 is MNHEY and CDR2 SMNVEV (reference sequence). CDR3: CASSASGFGETQYF. In DNA form, the CDR3 reads TGTGCCAGCAGTGCTTCAGGGTTCGGGGAGACCCAGTACTTC.

This clone was seen a single time. The chain links TRBV27 to TRBJ2-7; D is unresolved. The germline V and J ends were trimmed by 2 bases and 5 bases, with 16 bases remaining between them. The CDR3 consists of 15 residues. Germline CDR1 and CDR2: MNHEY and SMNVEV (reference sequence). The CDR3 loop is CASSLPGGPVHEQYF. The CDR3, as DNA: TGTGCCAGCAGTTTACCAGGCGGCCCGGTCCACGAGCAGTACTTC.

The chain combines TRBV11-2 with TRBJ2-7; D gene ambiguous. Looked up from germline, CDR1 is SGHAT and CDR2 is FQNNGV. Trimming cost V 5 bases and J 3 bases, with 8 bases left between them. The CDR3 extends over 12 amino acids. The CDR3 reads CASSQDHYEQYF. CDR3 sequence (DNA): TGTGCCAGCAGCCAGGACCACTACGAGCAGTACTTC.

The chain links TRBV4-1 to TRBJ2-7; 7 bases line up with TRBD1. The CDR3 extends over 16 amino acids. J lost 0 bases, V lost 1 base, and 6 bases had no gene match. Germline lookup yields CDR1 MGHRA and CDR2 YSYEKL. The CDR3 here is CASSQGNRGFSYEQYF. In DNA form, the CDR3 reads TGCGCCAGCAGCCAAGGGAACAGGGGTTTCTCCTACGAGCAGTACTTC.

The CDR3, as DNA: TGCGCCAGCAGCTTGCAAGGGCCCCTCTACGAGCAGTACTTC. Protein sequence: CASSLQGPLYEQYF. This chain links TRBV5-1 with TRBJ2-7, with D hard to call. V lost 1 base and J lost 3, with 11 bases in between. CDR3 length equals 14 residues. CDR1 and CDR2 (germline): SGHRS, YFSETQ.